This record looks at one TCR beta chain sequence and its context. This clonotype is labeled medium-sized (0.01 to 0.1%). The clone's antigen remains unknown. No much larger clone exists at a distance of one base, and base qualities are not known. These data belong to a study of neurological immune-mediated disorders (dated by TCRdb to about 2019). Some background on the complete study: Among the roughly 35 multiple sclerosis patients, approximately 30 had relapsing-remitting MS and 3 had secondary progressive MS. The approximately 110 TCR-beta libraries included longitudinal samples, technical triplicates and paired sorted CD4+ and CD8+ T-cell subsets alongside PBMC samples. The study compared peripheral blood TCR-beta repertoires of HTLV-I-associated myelopathy (HAM/TSP) patients, multiple sclerosis patients and healthy controls using UMI-based sequencing. The cohort was made up of 60 to 75 subjects, consisting of about 15 HAM/TSP patients, about 34 multiple sclerosis patients and around 20 healthy controls.

Points the paper makes about the study in general: The highest TCR clonal expansion was observed in HAM/TSP patients, whereas the lowest was observed in MS patients, even when compared with healthy controls. Repertoires from 18 of 34 MS patients were grouped by phylogenetic analysis into a cluster of related CDR3 sequences, suggesting a possible repertoire-level signature. No association of the MS cluster with clinical or MRI features was observed, and the need for larger cohorts was stated by the authors. Across subjects, expanded clones never shared an identical CDR3 amino acid sequence, which suggests that the TCR-beta repertoires in every group were private.

For the unsorted PBMC libraries, 2 million PBMCs were stored in RNAlater at -80 degrees C until RNA extraction and were used to generate the libraries. The multiple sclerosis patients were enrolled in a US clinical protocol that evaluated disease progression with magnetic resonance imaging. Peripheral blood was subjected to Ficoll-Hypaque density gradient centrifugation to isolate PBMCs, which were then cryopreserved in liquid nitrogen. cDNA was synthesized by template-switch 5'RACE using a primer with a 10-nucleotide random unique molecular identifier that tagged each TCR transcript. Every sequencing run covered 15-18 subjects and yielded more than 200 million TCR-beta sequences. The RNeasy kit was used for extraction of total RNA. Using the KAPA Real-time Library Amplification kit, TCR-beta VDJ regions were amplified with primers for the TCR constant region and the 5'RACE anchor. A first PCR added sample indexes and Illumina adaptors, after which a second PCR increased the library yield. The roughly 650 bp TCR product was size-selected on a 2% E-gel SizeSelection system after Ampure bead purification. Before pooling, library quality was checked on a Bioanalyzer, concentration was measured with Qubit, and libraries were quantified with the Kapa Library Quantification kit. An Illumina HiSeq 2500 was used to sequence the libraries paired-end at 2 x 150 bp. To increase sequence diversity, about 25-31% phiX was spiked into each library pool. On the study's bioinformatics: Quality-filtered reads were processed with the UMI-based MiGEC pipeline, and over 90% of raw TCR sequences were removed by the MiGEC pipeline during error correction. IMGT germline references were used for alignment of VDJ genes, and clonotypes were defined by a unique CDR3 amino acid sequence together with V-J genes. Clonal expansion, Shannon diversity, and CDR3 relatedness (CalcPairwiseDistances, ClusterSamples) were evaluated with VDJtools, and phylogenetic trees were built with CLCbio workbench. Clones with at least 8 unique UMIs were defined as expanded, with this threshold being based on coefficient-of-variation modelling across technical triplicates. TCRdb reworked the public reads: Q25 trimming with fastp, MiXCR clone assembly, productive beta chains retained. A single entry per CDR3 protein holds the most common genes and DNA from its merged rows. These V and J calls derive from TCRdb rather than the authors' analysis. The sample contains more than 45,000 distinct CDR3 sequences, more than 4% of them found a single time. About 3% of the sample is held by the ten biggest clonotypes.

The CDR3 has 14 amino acids, counting the end cysteine and phenylalanine. Kept here is only the CDR3 DNA, which spans 42 bases and is read in frame from base 1. Via the germline V gene, CDR1 is SGHTA and CDR2 FQGNSA. V is clipped by 1 base and J by 8 bases, and the sequence between their germline boundaries is 12 bases long. This receptor was taken from a man aged 50-60 years with multiple sclerosis. The chain is encoded by TRBV7-2 joined to TRBJ2-1, with the D gene too uncertain to name. The sequencing sample was made of PBMCs. The sequenced DNA: TGTGCCAGCAGCTTAGGGGCTCTAGGGCATGAGCAGTTCTTC. Translated, it gives CASSLGALGHEQFF.